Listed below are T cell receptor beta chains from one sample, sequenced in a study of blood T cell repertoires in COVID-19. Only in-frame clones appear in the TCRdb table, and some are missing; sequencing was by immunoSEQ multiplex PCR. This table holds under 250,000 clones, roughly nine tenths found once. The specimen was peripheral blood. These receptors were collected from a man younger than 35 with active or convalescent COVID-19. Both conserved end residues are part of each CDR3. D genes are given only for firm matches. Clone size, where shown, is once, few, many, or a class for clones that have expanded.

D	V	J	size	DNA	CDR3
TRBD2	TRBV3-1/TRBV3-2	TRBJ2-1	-	TGTGCCAGCAGCCAACGACTAGCGGGGGGTCCCTACAATGAGCAGTTCTTC	CASSQRLAGGPYNEQFF
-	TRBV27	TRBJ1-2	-	TGTGCCAGCAGTTTATCTCGGTACTATGGCTACGCCTTC	CASSLSRYYGYAF
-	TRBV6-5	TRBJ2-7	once	TGTGCCAGCAGCCGCCGGGATACCACCTACGAGCAGTACTTC	CASSRRDTTYEQYF
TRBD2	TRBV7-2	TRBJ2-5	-	TGTGCCACCAGCGGGGCGTTTGAGACCCAGTACTTC	CATSGAFETQYF
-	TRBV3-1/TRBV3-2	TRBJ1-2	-	TGTGCCAGCAGCCAAGTTTTTCCGGTGGCGGATGGCTACACCTTC	CASSQVFPVADGYTF
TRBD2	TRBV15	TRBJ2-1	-	TGTGCCACCAGGACACGGACTAGCGGGGGCGATGAGCAGTTCTTC	CATRTRTSGGDEQFF
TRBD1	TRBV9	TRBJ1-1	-	TGTGCCAGCAGCGCCTCCGGGACAGGGGGCACTGAAGCTTTCTTT	CASSASGTGGTEAFF
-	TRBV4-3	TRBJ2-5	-	TGCGCCAGCAGCCAAGATCCCACTAGTGGAGAGACCCAGTACTTC	CASSQDPTSGETQYF
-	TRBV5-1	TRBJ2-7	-	TGCGCCAGCAGCTTGGACCCGGTCCGCTCCTACGAGCAGTACTTC	CASSLDPVRSYEQYF
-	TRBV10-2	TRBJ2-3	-	TGCGCCAGCAGCCATGACAGGGGACTATTCTCCCGCACAGATACGCAGTATTTT	CASSHDRGLFSRTDTQYF
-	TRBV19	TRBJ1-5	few	TGTGCCAGTAGCCCGCGACAGGACCAAGTGCAGCCCCAGCATTTT	CASSPRQDQVQPQHF
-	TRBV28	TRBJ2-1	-	TGTGCCAGCAGTTTAAAAGCGTTTTACAATGAGCAGTTCTTC	CASSLKAFYNEQFF
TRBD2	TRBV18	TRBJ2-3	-	TGTGCCAGCTCACCGTTGGGACTAGCGGAAGATACGCAGTATTTT	CASSPLGLAEDTQYF
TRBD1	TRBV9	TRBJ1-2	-	TGTGCCAGCAGCTCCCAAGGAACCGGGACAGGGAAGGTGCAGGGGGGCTACACCTTC	CASSSQGTGTGKVQGGYTF
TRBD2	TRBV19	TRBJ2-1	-	TGTGCCAGTAGTAAAAACGCGGGACTACCCTACAATGAGCAGTTCTTC	CASSKNAGLPYNEQFF
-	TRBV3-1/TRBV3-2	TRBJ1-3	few	TGTGCCAGCAGCCTGGTAGCGGACACCATATATTTT	CASSLVADTIYF
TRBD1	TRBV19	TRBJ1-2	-	TGTGCCAGTACCCGGACAGGGGGCCTCTATGGCTACACCTTC	CASTRTGGLYGYTF
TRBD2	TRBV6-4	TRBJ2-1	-	TGTGCCAGCAGTTTGTCCTCCTTAGCGGGGAGGGGTGAGCAGTTCTTC	CASSLSSLAGRGEQFF
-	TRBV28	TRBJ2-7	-	TGTGCCAGCAGTTTATTAGCGGTCTACGAGCAGTACTTC	CASSLLAVYEQYF
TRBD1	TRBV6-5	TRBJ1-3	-	TGTGCCAGCAGCCCCTGGACAGGGTTTGGAAACACCATATATTTT	CASSPWTGFGNTIYF
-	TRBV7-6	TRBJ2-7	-	TGTGCCAGCAGCTTAGGGTTCGGCGGGCTCTATCAATCCTACGAGCAGTACTTC	CASSLGFGGLYQSYEQYF
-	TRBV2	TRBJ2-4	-	TGTGCCAGCAGTGAAGGTGCGATAGCCAAAAACATTCAGTACTTC	CASSEGAIAKNIQYF
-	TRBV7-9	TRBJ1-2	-	TGTGCCAGCAGCCGACGAGTGTTGGACATCGGTCTGGGCTACACCTTC	CASSRRVLDIGLGYTF
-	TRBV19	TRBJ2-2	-	TGTGCCAGTAGCTTGACAGGCACCGGGGAGCTGTTTTTT	CASSLTGTGELFF
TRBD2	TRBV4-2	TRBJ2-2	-	TGTGCCAGCAGCCTCGCGCCCGGGACTAGCGGGAGTAACGGGGAGCTGTTTTTT	CASSLAPGTSGSNGELFF
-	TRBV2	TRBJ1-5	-	TGTGCCAGCAAGGAGGGCCTCTATAGCAATCAGCCCCAGCATTTT	CASKEGLYSNQPQHF